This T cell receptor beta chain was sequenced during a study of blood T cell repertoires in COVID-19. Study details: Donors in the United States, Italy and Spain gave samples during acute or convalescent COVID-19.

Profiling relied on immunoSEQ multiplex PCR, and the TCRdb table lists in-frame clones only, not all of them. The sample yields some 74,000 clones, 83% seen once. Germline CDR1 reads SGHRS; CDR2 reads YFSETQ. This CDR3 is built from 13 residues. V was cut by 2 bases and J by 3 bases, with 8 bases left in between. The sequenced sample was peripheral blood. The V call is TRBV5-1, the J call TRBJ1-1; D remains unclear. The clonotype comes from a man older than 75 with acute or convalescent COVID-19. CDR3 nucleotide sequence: TGCGCCAGCAGCTTTGCCGGGGACACTGAAGCTTTCTTT. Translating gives CASSFAGDTEAFF.